One sample yielded the 25 T cell receptor beta chains listed below, sequenced in a study of OX40 agonist ivuxolimab in advanced cancers. Method: immunoSEQ multiplex PCR; TCRdb's copy keeps in-frame clones and lacks some. The profile covers 30,000 or so clones, with less than 90% appearing a single time and approximately 20% taken by the ten largest. The input for sequencing was CD4+ or CD8+ T cells sorted from blood, taken in a trial of the OX40 agonist ivuxolimab. The receptors were sampled from an adult with an advanced solid tumor such as melanoma, head and neck, liver or kidney cancer.

V usage is TRBV28 and J usage is TRBJ2-1; TRBD1 is a possible D gene (6 bases). The CDR3 loop spans 15 amino acids. V was trimmed by 6 bases and J by 0 bases, leaving 12 bases between them. CDR1 is MDHEN, CDR2 SYDVKM, per germline. CDR3 loop: CASSPEGGSYNEQFF. CDR3 sequence (DNA): TGTGCCAGCAGCCCGGAAGGGGGCTCCTACAATGAGCAGTTCTTC.

V is TRBV4-1 and J is TRBJ2-3, with TRBD2 identical over 7 bases. Losses at the gene ends were 3 bases for V and 1 base for J; bases not matched to a gene: 1. CDR3 length: 14 amino acids. The germline V gene encodes CDR1 MGHRA and CDR2 YSYEKL. The CDR3 nucleotides read TGCGCCAGCAGCCAGGCGGGGGGCACAGATACGCAGTATTTT. This translates into CASSQAGGTDTQYF.

Only a few counts were recorded for this clone. The chain links TRBV6-4 to TRBJ2-3, with 10 bases that match TRBD2. The CDR3 runs to 16 residues. V shed 2 bases and J 1 base; nucleotides not matched to a gene: 3. CDR1 and CDR2 from the germline V gene are MRHNA and SNTAGT. The CDR3 DNA reads as TGTGCCAGCAGTGACCAGGGGACTAGCGGCACAGATACGCAGTATTTT. This codes for CASSDQGTSGTDTQYF.

The chain recombines TRBV6-1 with TRBJ1-4; no clear D. This CDR3 spans 16 amino acids. Germline V gene sequence: CDR1 MNHNS, CDR2 SASEGT. Deletions cut 0 bases from V and 5 bases from J, with 13 bases between. The CDR3 DNA is TGTGCCAGCAGTGAAGCTTGGACCGTTCAAAATGAAAAACTGTTTTTT. This encodes CASSEAWTVQNEKLFF.

V is TRBV9 and J is TRBJ2-3; D is unclear. V was clipped by 3 bases and J by 5 bases, with 10 bases between them. Germline V gene lookup returns CDR1 SGDLS and CDR2 YYNGEE. The CDR3 runs to 13 residues. The CDR3, as DNA: TGTGCCAGCAGCGAGCCGGGTAGAGATACGCAGTATTTT. It codes for CASSEPGRDTQYF.

This clone showed up just once. The chain combines TRBV19 with TRBJ1-1; 7 bases match TRBD1. This CDR3 has 12 amino acids. CDR1 is LNHDA, CDR2 SQIVND, per germline (reference sequence). Trimming removed 5 bases from V and 6 bases from J; junction bases left unmatched: 3. CDR3 residues: CASSFTGAEAFF. DNA of the CDR3: TGTGCCAGTAGTTTTACAGGGGCTGAAGCTTTCTTT.

This chain joins TRBV4-2 and TRBJ1-5; D may be TRBD1 (5 bases). Germline V gives CDR1 LGHNA, CDR2 YNFKEQ. Between the trimmed V and J ends, which lost 0 bases and 2 bases, there was a span of 11 bases. The CDR3 extends over 16 amino acids. CDR3: CASSQEGPGGNQPQHF. CDR3 nucleotides: TGTGCCAGCAGCCAAGAAGGGCCGGGGGGCAATCAGCCCCAGCATTTT.

This sequence joins TRBV15 and TRBJ2-5; D possibly uses TRBD1 or TRBD2 (5 bases each). The CDR3 has 14 amino acids. Germline values: CDR1 LNHNV, CDR2 YYDKDF (reference sequence). With 0 bases removed from V and 2 bases from J, the gap between germline ends came to 7 bases. CDR3 protein: CATSREGEQETQYF. CDR3 bases: TGTGCCACCAGCAGAGAGGGGGAGCAAGAGACCCAGTACTTC.

The chain is built from TRBV6-1 and TRBJ2-2, with TRBD1 identical over 7 bases. Germline lookup yields CDR1 MNHNS and CDR2 SASEGT. The CDR3 loop spans 12 amino acids. Unmatched junction bases numbered 5, after V lost 9 bases and J lost 7 bases. Here the CDR3 DNA reads TGTGCCAGTGTACAGGGGAACGGGGAGCTGTTTTTT. Its protein product is CASVQGNGELFF.

The CDR3 sequence: CASSYSTGASTDTQYF. CDR3 nucleotide sequence: TGTGCCAGCAGTTACTCGACGGGAGCTAGCACAGATACGCAGTATTTT. The genes are TRBV6-5 and TRBJ2-3; D possibly corresponds to TRBD2 (6 bases). Germline V gene sequence: CDR1 MNHEY, CDR2 SVGAGI. Deletions cut 0 bases from V and 0 bases from J, with 10 bases between. The CDR3 has 16 amino acids.

The rearrangement uses TRBV9 and TRBJ1-1; TRBD1 matches 9 bases. V gave up 1 base and J gave up 1 base; unmatched junction bases: 2. Germline CDR1 reads SGDLS; CDR2 reads YYNGEE. CDR3 length equals 15 residues. The CDR3 sequence: CASSVTGGPNTEAFF. CDR3 nucleotides: TGTGCCAGCAGCGTAACAGGGGGCCCGAACACTGAAGCTTTCTTT.

The CDR3 sequence: CASSPEEGWSNQPQHF. CDR3 bases: TGTGCCAGCAGCCCCGAGGAGGGATGGAGCAATCAGCCCCAGCATTTT. The chain employs TRBV7-6 and TRBJ1-5; D is uncertain. Germline loops: CDR1 SGHVS, CDR2 FNYEAQ. This CDR3 has 16 residues. V was cut by 5 bases and J by 1 base, with 15 bases left in between.

This clone was recorded once. Germline is not matched at one junction end, which may reflect a read error. The genes are TRBV7-2 and TRBJ2-5, with D possibly being TRBD2 (6 bases). There are 15 residues in the CDR3. Germline values: CDR1 SGHTA, CDR2 FQGNSA. CDR3 in amino acids: CASRLGGAYQETQYF. CDR3 bases: TGTGCCAGCAGATTAGGCGGGGCCTACCAAGAGACCCAGTACTTC.

The V call is TRBV28, the J call TRBJ2-7; TRBD2 might be the D (5 bases). Trimming removed 4 bases from V and 2 bases from J, with 21 bases in between. Germline CDR1 is MDHEN and CDR2 is SYDVKM. The CDR3 has 17 amino acids. The CDR3 coding sequence is TGTGCCAGCAGTTCAGTGAACAGCCCCACGACTACCTACGAGCAGTACTTC. Translated, it gives CASSSVNSPTTTYEQYF. Variable domain in full (rest from reference TRBV28 and TRBJ2-7): DVKVTQSSRYLVKRTGEKVFLECVQDMDHENMFWYRQDPGLGLRLIYFSYDVKMKEKGDIPEGYSVSREKKERFSLILESASTNQTSMYLCASSSVNSPTTTYEQYFGPGTRLTVT.

This clone was detected once. The chain uses TRBV7-8 and TRBJ2-1; D gene unclear. This CDR3 region has 14 residues. CDR1 and CDR2 from the germline V gene are SGHVS and FQNEAQ. V dropped 5 bases and J dropped 6 bases, with 14 bases sitting between them. The CDR3 loop is CASSPARLFNEQFF. The CDR3, as DNA: TGTGCCAGCAGCCCAGCGCGGCTTTTCAATGAGCAGTTCTTC.

This clone has only a few counts. The V gene is TRBV27, the J gene TRBJ1-6; no clear D. Germline V gene data show CDR1 as MNHEY and CDR2 as SMNVEV (reference sequence). There are 14 residues in the CDR3. V lost 1 base to trimming and J lost 6 bases, with 7 bases between them. CDR3 sequence reads: CASSLFGLNSPLHF. The CDR3 DNA reads TGTGCCAGCAGTTTATTCGGACTTAATTCACCCCTCCACTTT.

The J gene is TRBJ2-7, the V gene TRBV6-5, with D possibly being TRBD1 (5 bases). The V end lost 6 bases, the J end lost 4 bases, and 16 bases lay between the germline ends. Germline-derived CDR1 and CDR2 are MNHEY and SVGAGI. This CDR3 has 14 residues. The CDR3 DNA sequence: TGTGCCAGCAGGGACACTTTGCCGTCGTACGAGCAGTACTTC. Its protein product is CASRDTLPSYEQYF.

The gene calls are TRBV10-3 and TRBJ1-5; perhaps TRBD1 as D (5 bases). Trimming removed 11 bases at V and 3 bases at J, with 14 bases between. The CDR3 runs to 13 residues. The germline V gene encodes CDR1 ENHRY and CDR2 SYGVKD. The CDR3, as DNA: TGTGCCTCTGGACGACAGCTCAATCAGCCCCAGCATTTT. Protein: CASGRQLNQPQHF.

The chain carries TRBV2 and TRBJ2-7, with D perhaps matching TRBD2 (6 bases). The CDR3 loop spans 10 amino acids. The V and J ends lost 8 bases and 6 bases respectively, with 8 bases between them. Germline CDR1 and CDR2: SNHLY and FYNNEI. CDR3 nucleotides: TGTGCCAGCCTCGGGGGCGAGCAGTACTTC. Translating gives CASLGGEQYF.

The rearrangement uses TRBV27 and TRBJ2-6; D remains ambiguous. Trimming removed 8 bases from V and 5 bases from J, with 13 bases in between. This CDR3 region has 14 residues. CDR1 and CDR2 from the germline V gene are MNHEY and SMNVEV (reference sequence). This CDR3 reads CASWLQSRANVLTF. The CDR3 nucleotides are TGTGCCAGCTGGCTACAAAGTCGGGCCAACGTCCTGACTTTC.

The genes are TRBV5-1 and TRBJ2-1; D is perhaps TRBD1 (6 bases). CDR3 length: 14 amino acids. Germline V gene data show CDR1 as SGHRS and CDR2 as YFSETQ. V was trimmed by 7 bases and J by 3 bases, leaving 14 bases between them. This CDR3 is CASSDRFFYNEQFF. The CDR3 bases are TGCGCCAGCTCGGACAGATTCTTCTACAATGAGCAGTTCTTC.

V and J are TRBV2 and TRBJ1-2; D gene ambiguous. There are 11 residues in the CDR3. The germline V and J ends were trimmed by 7 bases and 8 bases, with 11 bases remaining between them. Germline CDR1 SNHLY, CDR2 FYNNEI. The CDR3 DNA reads as TGTGCCAGCAAAACAGAGAGCGGCTACACCTTC. Its protein is CASKTESGYTF.

The rearrangement joins TRBV30 to TRBJ2-1; the match to TRBD1 covers 7 bases. This CDR3 contains 13 residues. V lost 4 bases, J lost 4 bases, and 4 bases stayed unmatched. Germline V gives CDR1 GTSNPN, CDR2 SVGIG (reference sequence). In DNA form, the CDR3 reads TGTGCCTGGACCGGGACAGCTTACAATGAGCAGTTCTTC. This encodes CAWTGTAYNEQFF.

The CDR3 nucleotides are TGTGCCAGCAGTACCCTGGACAGCTACGAGCAGTACTTC. As protein: CASSTLDSYEQYF. V is TRBV7-9 and J is TRBJ2-7, with D possibly TRBD1 on 6 matching bases. With 6 bases removed from V and 3 bases from J, the gap between germline ends came to 12 bases. This CDR3 comprises 13 residues. Germline CDR1 SEHNR, CDR2 FQNEAQ (reference sequence).

The chain employs TRBV5-1 and TRBJ2-7, with a weak D call TRBD1 (6 bases). V lost 0 bases and J lost 2, with 12 bases in between. There are 15 residues in the CDR3. Per the germline V gene, CDR1 is SGHRS and CDR2 is YFSETQ. CDR3 sequence (DNA): TGCGCCAGCAGCTTGGCCCCGACAGGAACCTACGAGCAGTACTTC. It specifies CASSLAPTGTYEQYF.